This T cell receptor (beta chain) emerged from a study of blood T cell repertoires in COVID-19. Study information: The cDNA or gDNA used as material had been derived from T cells, B-cell-depleted T cells, or PBMCs.

This clone was seen a few times. Assay used: immunoSEQ multiplex PCR; TCRdb lists only in-frame clones, some missing. The repertoire holds approximately 240,000 clones, with more than 80% as singletons. Unmatched junction bases numbered 6, after V lost 3 bases and J lost 6 bases. The CDR3 spans 15 residues. In germline, CDR1 is SGHRS, CDR2 YFSETQ. The source is a woman younger than 30 in a cohort exposed to, infected with or recovered from COVID-19 (not recorded which). The chain is built from TRBV5-1 and TRBJ2-2; 9 bases fit TRBD1. Input material: PBMCs or T cells enriched from blood (not recorded which). CDR3 amino acids: CASSSRTGEAGELFF. In nucleotides, the CDR3 is TGCGCCAGCAGCTCTCGGACAGGGGAGGCCGGGGAGCTGTTTTTT.